The 29 T cell receptor beta chains in this list originate from one sample, sequenced in a study of T cell responses to AZD1222 COVID-19 vaccine. TCRdb's table, derived via immunoSEQ multiplex PCR, lists solely in-frame clones and lacks some. The sample consists of fewer than 130,000 clones, 85% to 90% of them appearing once. Here the sequenced sample was peripheral blood, taken 28 days after the second AZD1222 dose. Every receptor here comes from an adult who received the AZD1222 COVID-19 vaccine.

The V gene is TRBV6-5, the J gene TRBJ1-4; 8 bases fit TRBD1. Germline lookup yields CDR1 MNHEY and CDR2 SVGAGI. The J segment lost 5 bases and the V segment lost 6 bases, leaving 5 bases of the junction unmatched. This CDR3 comprises 14 residues. CDR3 nucleotide sequence: TGTGCCAGCAGGACAGGGGTAGGAAATGAAAAACTGTTTTTT. Amino acid sequence: CASRTGVGNEKLFF.

The chain joins TRBV2 to TRBJ1-6, with D possibly TRBD1 on 5 matching bases. This CDR3 has 14 amino acids. CDR1 and CDR2 from the germline V gene are SNHLY and FYNNEI. V lost 7 bases and J lost 10, with 17 bases in between. In nucleotides, the CDR3 is TGTGCCAGCACCGCTGGGGGGAAGGGGTCACCCCTCCACTTT. It yields the protein CASTAGGKGSPLHF.

The chain couples TRBV4-1 to TRBJ1-1, with D possibly being TRBD1 (5 bases). This CDR3 has 15 residues. V lost 1 base and J 1 base, leaving 10 bases between the germline ends. Germline CDR1 is MGHRA and CDR2 is YSYEKL. The CDR3 bases are TGCGCCAGCAGCCAAGGGGGCCAGTCGAACACTGAAGCTTTCTTT. This codes for CASSQGGQSNTEAFF.

The CDR3 protein is CASSSLRDRGINEQYF. The CDR3 DNA sequence: TGCGCCAGCAGCTCACTCCGGGACAGGGGCATCAACGAGCAGTACTTC. This sequence joins TRBV5-1 and TRBJ2-7; 10 bases align to TRBD1. The CDR3 has 16 amino acids. Germline V gene lookup returns CDR1 SGHRS and CDR2 YFSETQ. V was clipped by 3 bases and J by 5 bases; unmatched bases: 11.

CDR3 nucleotides: TGTGCCAGCTCACCACCAGGGACGCTTGCAACTAATGAAAAACTGTTTTTT. Translation: CASSPPGTLATNEKLFF. V is TRBV18 and J is TRBJ1-4, with a tentative D call TRBD1 (5 bases). Germline CDR1 reads KGHSH; CDR2 reads LQKENI. V was clipped by 0 bases and J by 0 bases, with 11 bases between them. CDR3 length: 17 residues.

This chain joins TRBV11-2 and TRBJ2-7; 11 positions match TRBD1. V shed 8 bases and J 6 bases; nucleotides not matched to a gene: 6. The CDR3 sequence is 13 residues long. Germline assignment: CDR1 SGHAT and CDR2 FQNNGV. The chain's CDR3 is CASGWTGGIEQYF. The CDR3 bases are TGTGCCAGCGGATGGACAGGGGGCATCGAGCAGTACTTC.

This chain connects TRBV19 to TRBJ1-6; unclear D gene. This CDR3 contains 10 residues. With 7 bases removed from V and 9 bases from J, the gap between germline ends came to 4 bases. The germline gives CDR1 LNHDA, CDR2 SQIVND (reference sequence). CDR3 sequence (DNA): TGTGCCAGTAAATGTTCACCCCTCCACTTT. Translation: CASKCSPLHF. Full variable domain (rest looked up from reference TRBV19 and TRBJ1-6): DGGITQSPKYLFRKEGQNVTLSCEQNLNHDAMYWYRQDPGQGLRLIYYSQIVNDFQKGDIAEGYSVSREKKESFPLTVTSAQKNPTAFYLCASKCSPLHFGNGTRLTVT.

The gene calls are TRBV11-2 and TRBJ1-1; D is ambiguous. Trimming cost V 1 base and J 11 bases, with 14 bases left between them. The CDR3 extends over 13 amino acids. Per the germline V gene, CDR1 is SGHAT and CDR2 is FQNNGV. As DNA, the CDR3 is TGTGCCAGCAGCTTAGTGGTTCGGGAGACGGCTTTCTTT. It specifies CASSLVVRETAFF.

V gene TRBV29-1 combines with J gene TRBJ2-2; TRBD2 is a possible D gene (5 bases). Germline assignment: CDR1 SQVTM and CDR2 ANQGSEA. V shed 1 base and J shed 4 bases, with 10 bases lying between them. The CDR3 totals 14 residues. Written as DNA, the CDR3 is TGCAGCGTTGAAGCCGGTCGGGGCACCGGGGAGCTGTTTTTT. As protein: CSVEAGRGTGELFF.

The chain recombines TRBV11-3 with TRBJ2-3, with a weak D call TRBD1 (5 bases). V dropped 6 bases and J dropped 5 bases, with 18 bases sitting between them. This CDR3 region has 15 residues. Germline lookup yields CDR1 SGHNT and CDR2 YENEEA. In DNA form, the CDR3 reads TGTGCCAGCAGTTCTACGGCCAGGGCCGAAGATACGCAGTATTTT. Residues: CASSSTARAEDTQYF.

This clone was counted once. The V gene is TRBV6-5, the J gene TRBJ1-4, with D maybe TRBD1 (5 bases). The CDR3 totals 16 residues. From germline, CDR1 is MNHEY and CDR2 SVGAGI. The V end was cut by 2 bases, the J end by 5 bases, with 15 bases between. The CDR3 DNA reads TGTGCCAGCAGTTACGGGCAGGGTGGGGAGAATGAAAAACTGTTTTTT. Residues: CASSYGQGGENEKLFF.

V usage is TRBV19 and J usage is TRBJ1-1; D uncertain. From germline, CDR1 is LNHDA and CDR2 SQIVND (reference sequence). This CDR3 comprises 13 residues. Between the trimmed V and J ends, which lost 2 bases and 2 bases, there was a span of 6 bases. The CDR3 region is CASSIQINTEAFF. For the CDR3, the DNA is TGTGCCAGTAGTATACAGATTAACACTGAAGCTTTCTTT.

By sample share, this clone is medium-sized. The chain has TRBV5-1 and TRBJ2-1; 11 nucleotides match TRBD2. The V gene's germline CDR1 is SGHRS and CDR2 YFSETQ. The CDR3 extends over 16 amino acids. The V gene end was trimmed by 4 bases and the J gene end by 3 bases; junction bases not matched to a gene: 6. The CDR3 loop reads CASSQTSGSLYNEQFF. The CDR3 nucleotides read TGCGCCAGCAGCCAAACTAGCGGGAGTCTCTACAATGAGCAGTTCTTC.

This chain uses TRBV18 with TRBJ1-6; D possibly corresponds to TRBD1 (5 bases). V gave up 1 base and J gave up 10 bases, with 14 bases separating them. Germline lookup yields CDR1 KGHSH and CDR2 LQKENI. The CDR3 is made up of 15 amino acids. The CDR3 loop reads CASSPLARRDSPLHF. In DNA, the CDR3 is TGTGCCAGCTCACCACTTGCGAGGCGGGACTCACCCCTCCACTTT.

The gene calls are TRBV14 and TRBJ2-3, with 8 positions matching TRBD2. Per germline, CDR1 SGHDN and CDR2 FVKESK. Germline trimming cut 3 bases from V and 6 bases from J; bases unmatched to any gene: 5. The CDR3 consists of 14 residues. CDR3 protein: CASSHRGGLDTQYF. The CDR3 DNA reads as TGTGCCAGCAGCCACCGGGGGGGCCTTGATACGCAGTATTTT.

This CDR3 reads CASSQGNTGGYEQFF. In DNA, the CDR3 is TGTGCCAGCAGCCAAGGGAATACGGGGGGCTACGAGCAGTTCTTC. The gene calls are TRBV3-1 (or the pseudogene TRBV3-2) and TRBJ2-1; possible D gene TRBD2, 7 bases. The length of the CDR3 is 15 residues. Germline values: CDR1 LGHDT, CDR2 YNNKEL (reference sequence). Trimming stripped 1 base from V and 10 bases from J, with 17 bases between.

This chain uses TRBV7-9 with TRBJ2-7; D tentatively reads TRBD1 or TRBD2 (5 bases each). The CDR3 extends over 16 amino acids. From germline, CDR1 is SEHNR and CDR2 FQNEAQ (reference sequence). Trimming stripped 5 bases from V and 1 base from J, with 18 bases between. The CDR3 here is CASSPEGSQASYEQYF. In nucleotides, the CDR3 is TGTGCCAGCAGCCCAGAGGGGTCCCAGGCTTCCTACGAGCAGTACTTC.

The V gene is TRBV21-1, the J gene TRBJ1-1. TRBV21-1 counts as a pseudogene. The CDR3 length is 14 residues. CDR3 bases: TGTGCCAGCAGCAAAAACCGTAGAAACACTGAAGCTTTCTTT. Its protein product is CASSKNRRNTEAFF.

The chain couples TRBV27 to TRBJ1-4, with TRBD1 as a possible D gene (5 bases). The CDR3 totals 12 residues. Germline assignment: CDR1 MNHEY and CDR2 SMNVEV (reference sequence). Trimming stripped 7 bases from V and 8 bases from J, with 11 bases between. The CDR3 coding sequence is TGTGCCAGCAAAAGGGGTCGGGAAAAACTGTTTTTT. This sequence encodes CASKRGREKLFF.

The chain combines TRBV10-1 with TRBJ1-1; 8 bases match TRBD1. V gave up 4 bases and J gave up 1 base; unmatched junction bases: 8. Looked up from germline, CDR1 is WNHNN and CDR2 is SYGVQD (reference sequence). The CDR3 covers 16 residues. CDR3 sequence reads: CASSVDRAGGNTEAFF. The CDR3, as DNA: TGCGCCAGCAGTGTGGACAGGGCAGGTGGGAACACTGAAGCTTTCTTT.

The chain carries TRBV27 and TRBJ2-7, with a tentative D call TRBD1 (5 bases). The CDR3 spans 13 residues. Trimming took 6 bases from V and 0 from J, leaving 9 bases between them. Germline values: CDR1 MNHEY, CDR2 SMNVEV (reference sequence). This CDR3 is CASRRTGSYEQYF. CDR3 nucleotides: TGTGCCAGCAGGAGAACAGGCTCCTACGAGCAGTACTTC.

This clone was counted once. The chain links TRBV7-6 to TRBJ1-4; D is unresolved. The CDR3 totals 15 residues. V dropped 4 bases and J dropped 4 bases, with 13 bases sitting between them. Germline V gene data show CDR1 as SGHVS and CDR2 as FNYEAQ. In DNA, the CDR3 is TGTGCCAGCAGCTCAACTGGTCTATATAATGAAAAACTGTTTTTT. Translated: CASSSTGLYNEKLFF.

V gene TRBV27 combines with J gene TRBJ1-3, with D uncertain. The CDR3 has 15 residues. The V gene's germline CDR1 is MNHEY and CDR2 SMNVEV (reference sequence). Trimming took off 7 bases at V and 3 bases at J, with 16 bases between the two ends. CDR3 sequence: CASTALYGFGNTIYF. In DNA form, the CDR3 reads TGTGCCAGCACAGCCCTCTACGGCTTTGGAAACACCATATATTTT.

This clone was counted between two and nine times. V gene TRBV7-3 combines with J gene TRBJ1-2, with TRBD1 identical over 8 bases. V dropped 4 bases and J dropped 0; count of bases not matched to a gene: 4. The CDR3 is 15 amino acids. Germline loops: CDR1 SGHTA, CDR2 FQGTGA. This CDR3 reads CASSSGQGANYGYTF. CDR3 nucleotides: TGTGCCAGCAGCTCTGGACAGGGAGCTAACTATGGCTACACCTTC.

The V and J genes are TRBV3-1 (or the pseudogene TRBV3-2) and TRBJ2-3, with D uncertain. V was shortened by 2 bases and J by 5 bases, with 17 bases between the two germline ends. Germline lookup yields CDR1 LGHDT and CDR2 YNNKEL (reference sequence). CDR3 length: 16 residues. The CDR3, as DNA: TGTGCCAGCAGCCAAACTCACCTCAGGCCCGTAGATACGCAGTATTTT. Amino acids: CASSQTHLRPVDTQYF.

The chain uses TRBV25-1 and TRBJ1-2, with a possible D match to TRBD1 (6 bases). In germline, CDR1 is MGHDK, CDR2 SYGVNS. The CDR3 sequence is 13 residues long. The V and J ends lost 2 bases and 3 bases respectively, with 7 bases between them. CDR3 amino acids: CASSERTDYGYTF. CDR3 DNA: TGTGCCAGCAGTGAAAGGACAGACTATGGCTACACCTTC.

CDR3 nucleotide sequence: TGTGCCAGCAGTGGGACAGACCAAGAGACCCAGTACTTC. Encoded protein: CASSGTDQETQYF. The V call is TRBV27, the J call TRBJ2-5; 7 bases agree with TRBD1. V lost 5 bases, J lost 0 bases, and 0 bases stayed unmatched. Germline values: CDR1 MNHEY, CDR2 SMNVEV (reference sequence). This CDR3 is 13 amino acids long.

The chain has TRBV6-5 and TRBJ1-2; 9 bases are a match to TRBD1. Germline CDR1 and CDR2: MNHEY and SVGAGI. The length of the CDR3 is 16 residues. V shed 0 bases, J shed 8 bases, and the junction held 10 bases outside the gene matches. Here the CDR3 reads CASSYSSKQGALGYTF. In DNA, the CDR3 is TGTGCCAGCAGTTACTCTTCGAAACAGGGGGCGCTGGGCTACACCTTC.

V and J are TRBV24-1 and TRBJ1-5; weak D call: TRBD1 (6 bases). Germline CDR1 and CDR2: KGHDR and SFDVKD. This CDR3 spans 14 amino acids. With 4 bases removed from V and 0 bases from J, the gap between germline ends came to 6 bases. The CDR3 is CATSEDSSNQPQHF. For the CDR3, the DNA is TGTGCCACCAGTGAGGACAGTAGCAATCAGCCCCAGCATTTT.